Following are 18 T cell receptor beta chains from one sample sequenced in a study of HIV-infected patients and healthy controls. Follow-up blood was drawn about 14 weeks, roughly three months, after antiretroviral therapy began. No cell fractionation was done, so the repertoire covers all unsorted peripheral blood T cells. Alpha and beta constant-region primers primed reverse transcription of around 500 ng RNA. Each of the alpha and beta chains got its own library through chain-specific third strand synthesis with indices. TCRdb re-called the 5' RACE reads with MiXCR, one entry per CDR3 protein. The sample shows roughly 9,300 distinct CDR3 sequences, under 7% of them seen only once. The sample in question was blood, obtained during antiretroviral therapy. Source of these receptors: an adult with HIV infection. The donor label of this sample is uncertain.

At least ten counts were recorded for this clonotype. Here the CDR3 reads CAISEGYNPEVETQYF. CDR3 bases: TGTGCCATCAGTGAGGGGTACAATCCCGAGGTGGAGACCCAGTACTTC. The chain recombines TRBV10-3 with TRBJ2-5; D uncertain. V was shortened by 2 bases and J by 5 bases, with 18 bases between the two germline ends. This CDR3 has 16 amino acids. Germline V gene sequence: CDR1 ENHRY, CDR2 SYGVKD.

This clonotype was observed many times. The V and J genes are TRBV6-4 and TRBJ1-1; D is unresolved. This CDR3 has 12 amino acids. The V end lost 8 bases, the J end lost 2 bases, and 9 bases lay between the germline ends. Germline assignment: CDR1 MRHNA and CDR2 SNTAGT. This chain's CDR3 is CASEGINTEAFF. Written as DNA, the CDR3 is TGTGCCAGCGAAGGGATAAACACTGAAGCTTTCTTT.

There are many counts of this clonotype. The rearrangement uses TRBV7-9 and TRBJ1-2, with no clear D. Trimming took 1 base from V and 3 from J, leaving 6 bases between them. In germline, CDR1 is SEHNR, CDR2 FQNEAQ (reference sequence). The CDR3 loop spans 13 amino acids. The DNA for the CDR3 is TGTGCCAGCAGCTTAGGCAGTGACTATGGCTACACCTTC. Translation: CASSLGSDYGYTF. Based on the CDR3 plus reference TRBV7-9 and TRBJ1-2, the full variable domain is DTGVSQNPRHKITKRGQNVTFRCDPISEHNRLYWYRQTLGQGPEFLTYFQNEAQLEKSRLLSDRFSAERPKGSFSTLEIQRTEQGDSAMYLCASSLGSDYGYTFGSGTRLTVV.

Within the sample, this clonotype is medium-sized. This rearrangement joins TRBV6-5 to TRBJ1-1, with no clear D. CDR1 is MNHEY and CDR2 is SVGAGI in the germline V gene. V lost 0 bases to trimming and J lost 0 bases, with 2 bases between them. The CDR3 consists of 13 residues. The CDR3 loop reads CASSYSVNTEAFF. CDR3 bases: TGTGCCAGCAGTTACTCAGTGAACACTGAAGCTTTCTTT.

This clonotype counts as medium-sized (0.01 to 0.1%). This may be a read error, as it is one base from a much larger clone. The rearrangement uses TRBV7-9 and TRBJ2-1; TRBD1 might be the D (6 bases). Germline loops: CDR1 SEHNR, CDR2 FQNEAQ (reference sequence). The V and J ends lost 7 bases and 7 bases respectively, with 23 bases between them. CDR3 length equals 16 residues. For the CDR3, the DNA is TGTGCCAGCATCAGGTCAGGGGTCCCACCCCATAATGAGCAGTTCTTC. Translating gives CASIRSGVPPHNEQFF. Variable domain in full (rest from reference TRBV7-9 and TRBJ2-1): DTGVSQNPRHKITKRGQNVTFRCDPISEHNRLYWYRQTLGQGPEFLTYFQNEAQLEKSRLLSDRFSAERPKGSFSTLEIQRTEQGDSAMYLCASIRSGVPPHNEQFFGPGTRLTVL.

This clonotype was recorded many times. This chain links TRBV6-5 with TRBJ2-7; D could derive from TRBD1 or TRBD2 (5 bases each). The CDR3 spans 15 residues. CDR1 is MNHEY and CDR2 is SVGAGI in the germline V gene. The ends were cut back, 6 bases at V and 3 bases at J, with 18 bases in the middle. CDR3: CASSPAGTAYYEQYF. The CDR3 DNA is TGTGCCAGCAGCCCCGCCGGGACGGCTTACTACGAGCAGTACTTC.

This clonotype showed up many times. The J gene is TRBJ1-1, the V gene TRBV3-1; 11 bases align to TRBD1. V trimming: 2 bases; J trimming: 3 bases; junction bases outside the gene matches: 11. Germline CDR1 LGHDT, CDR2 YNNKEL (reference sequence). CDR3 length: 18 residues. CDR3 bases: TGTGCCAGCAGCCAACTCGGACAGGGGGCCCTGATAGACACTGAAGCTTTCTTT. Its protein is CASSQLGQGALIDTEAFF.

At least ten counts were recorded for this clonotype. The gene calls are TRBV14 and TRBJ2-2; 10 bases agree with TRBD2. Germline V gives CDR1 SGHDN, CDR2 FVKESK. V shed 3 bases, J shed 4 bases, and the junction held 2 bases outside the gene matches. The CDR3 runs 15 residues. This chain's CDR3 is CASSHSGRSTGELFF. CDR3 nucleotide sequence: TGTGCCAGCAGCCATAGCGGGAGGAGCACCGGGGAGCTGTTTTTT. The whole variable domain, filled in from reference TRBV14 and TRBJ2-2, reads EAGVTQFPSHSVIEKGQTVTLRCDPISGHDNLYWYRRVMGKEIKFLLHFVKESKQDESGMPNNRFLAERTGGTYSTLKVQPAELEDSGVYFCASSHSGRSTGELFFGEGSRLTVL.

By sample share, this clonotype is medium-sized (0.01 to 0.1%). V and J are TRBV7-8 and TRBJ1-3, with D possibly being TRBD1 (6 bases). Germline V gene data show CDR1 as SGHVS and CDR2 as FQNEAQ. The CDR3 spans 14 residues. The V gene lost 5 bases and the J gene lost 1 base, with 9 bases spanning the gap. The DNA for the CDR3 is TGTGCCAGCAGCACTGGGACATCTGGAAACACCATATATTTT. It translates to CASSTGTSGNTIYF.

This clonotype was counted ten times or more. This chain joins TRBV7-9 and TRBJ1-2; D uncertain. V lost 4 bases to trimming and J lost 4 bases, with 10 bases between them. Germline V gene data show CDR1 as SEHNR and CDR2 as FQNEAQ (reference sequence). CDR3 size: 13 residues. CDR3 amino acids: CASSSGEGYGYTF. CDR3 sequence (DNA): TGTGCCAGCAGCTCAGGAGAGGGCTATGGCTACACCTTC. The variable domain in full, with the rest retrieved from reference TRBV7-9 and TRBJ1-2, is DTGVSQNPRHKITKRGQNVTFRCDPISEHNRLYWYRQTLGQGPEFLTYFQNEAQLEKSRLLSDRFSAERPKGSFSTLEIQRTEQGDSAMYLCASSSGEGYGYTFGSGTRLTVV.

This clonotype is medium-sized by share. V gene TRBV2 combines with J gene TRBJ2-3; D ambiguous. V lost 1 base, J lost 1 base, and 6 bases lay in between. The CDR3 loop spans 14 amino acids. The germline gives CDR1 SNHLY, CDR2 FYNNEI. The CDR3 nucleotides are TGTGCCAGCAGTGAAGGGCAGGGCACAGATACGCAGTATTTT. The encoded protein is CASSEGQGTDTQYF.

The rearrangement uses TRBV21-1 and TRBJ2-6; the D segment call TRBD2 is taken from the table without a DNA check. TRBV21-1 is a pseudogene locus. This CDR3 has 18 residues. This CDR3 is CASSKWMRPSSGANVLTF. In nucleotides, the CDR3 is TGTGCCAGCAGCAAATGGATGAGGCCCAGCTCTGGGGCCAACGTCCTGACTTTC.

This clonotype was seen just once. The chain couples TRBV11-3 to TRBJ2-7, with no clear D. The germline gives CDR1 SGHNT, CDR2 YENEEA. CDR3 length equals 12 residues. Trimming stripped 0 bases from V and 5 bases from J, with 5 bases between. The CDR3 DNA sequence: TGTGCCAGCAGCTTAGATGCGGACGAGCAGTACTTC. It is translated as CASSLDADEQYF. Full variable domain (outside the CDR3, taken from reference TRBV11-3 and TRBJ2-7): EAGVVQSPRYKIIEKKQPVAFWCNPISGHNTLYWYLQNLGQGPELLIRYENEEAVDDSQLPKDRFSAERLKGVDSTLKIQPAELGDSAVYLCASSLDADEQYFGPGTRLTVT.

This clonotype was recorded a few times. V usage is TRBV29-1 and J usage is TRBJ2-7; perhaps D is TRBD1 or TRBD2 (6 bases each). This CDR3 has 12 amino acids. V dropped 3 bases and J dropped 5 bases, with 11 bases sitting between them. Germline-derived CDR1 and CDR2 are SQVTM and ANQGSEA. The CDR3 nucleotides read TGCAGCGTTGAGGGGGGCGCGGACGAGCAGTACTTC. This gives the protein CSVEGGADEQYF.

The table lists this clonotype with many counts. The chain recombines TRBV29-1 with TRBJ2-5; perhaps TRBD1 as D (5 bases). V lost 5 bases to trimming and J lost 0 bases, with 13 bases between them. This CDR3 spans 14 amino acids. Germline V gene lookup returns CDR1 SQVTM and CDR2 ANQGSEA. CDR3 DNA: TGCAGCGTTCGTTCTGTGACAGACCAAGAGACCCAGTACTTC. It yields the protein CSVRSVTDQETQYF.

This clonotype was counted a few times. This rearrangement joins TRBV5-4 to TRBJ2-5; D call uncertain. CDR1 and CDR2 (germline): SGHNT, YYREEE (reference sequence). Trimming pared 0 bases from V and 1 base from J, leaving 4 bases between. The CDR3 is 13 residues long. The CDR3 bases are TGTGCCAGCAGCTTGGGGTCCCAAGAGACCCAGTACTTC. Protein sequence: CASSLGSQETQYF.

This clonotype is labeled as medium-sized (0.01 to 0.1%). The rearrangement joins TRBV11-2 to TRBJ2-3; a weak D match, TRBD1 (5 bases). Trimming removed 1 base at V and 2 bases at J, with 13 bases between. The CDR3 is made up of 16 amino acids. Germline lookup yields CDR1 SGHAT and CDR2 FQNNGV. CDR3 bases: TGTGCCAGCAGCTTAGTCTTGGCAGGGTCCACAGATACGCAGTATTTT. Amino acid sequence: CASSLVLAGSTDTQYF.

In its sample, this clonotype was seen many times. The DNA for the CDR3 is TGCGCCAGCAGCCAAGATTGGGGTCCTGCAACAGATACGCAGTATTTT. Its protein product is CASSQDWGPATDTQYF. The V gene is TRBV4-3, the J gene TRBJ2-3, with unresolved D. Trimming removed 0 bases at V and 3 bases at J, with 13 bases between. CDR3 length: 16 residues. CDR1 is LGHNA, CDR2 YSLEER, per germline.